The clone carrying this T cell receptor beta chain occurred once. Germline assignment: CDR1 LNHNV and CDR2 YYDKDF (reference sequence). Trimming removed 0 bases from V and 0 bases from J, with 12 bases in between. The CDR3 totals 17 residues. This entry belongs to a study of blood T cell repertoires in COVID-19. Study details: Whether acute or convalescent, the COVID-19 samples came from the United States, Italy and Spain. PBMCs, B-cell-depleted T cells, or T cells provided the cDNA or gDNA that made up the material.

Per the original methods: Quantification of nucleated cells was approximated via reference gene primer amplification. The protocol was immunoSEQ multiplex PCR, while the TCRdb copy is restricted to in-frame clones and leaves out a portion. The V and J calls and clone size were taken over from that table, and D and trimming were inferred from the DNA. The sample includes 250,000 or so clones, about nine tenths of them seen just once. Material: peripheral blood. The rearrangement uses TRBV15 and TRBJ1-3; D is undetermined. The source is a woman aged 25-40 years with active or convalescent COVID-19. For the CDR3, the DNA is TGTGCCACCAGCAGAGACGCCCGAGCGTCCTCTGGAAACACCATATATTTT. Translation gives CATSRDARASSGNTIYF. The whole variable domain, remainder taken from reference TRBV15 and TRBJ1-3, is DAMVIQNPRYQVTQFGKPVTLSCSQTLNHNVMYWYQQKSSQAPKLLFHYYDKDFNNEADTPDNFQSRRPNTSFCFLDIRSPGLGDTAMYLCATSRDARASSGNTIYFGEGSWLTVV.